Presented here are 29 T cell receptor beta chains from one specimen sequenced in a study of blood T cell repertoires in COVID-19. Sequencing was performed with immunoSEQ multiplex PCR; in TCRdb, only in-frame clones are kept and a portion is missing. In the table there are tens of thousands of clones, around 83% of which are singletons. What was sequenced was peripheral blood. Source of these receptors: a human donor in a cohort sampled during active or convalescent COVID-19.

CDR3 sequence: CASSLDLDRAKANYGYTF. The CDR3 DNA reads TGTGCCAGCAGTTTGGATTTGGACAGGGCGAAAGCTAACTATGGCTACACCTTC. The gene calls are TRBV28 and TRBJ1-2, with 8 bases matching TRBD1. Unmatched junction bases numbered 12, after V lost 3 bases and J lost 0 bases. Germline V gives CDR1 MDHEN, CDR2 SYDVKM. CDR3 length: 18 residues.

The chain uses TRBV7-3 and TRBJ2-5; possibly TRBD1 for D (7 bases). The germline V gene encodes CDR1 SGHTA and CDR2 FQGTGA. The V end was cut by 1 base, the J end by 4 bases, with 13 bases between. There are 15 residues in the CDR3. This chain's CDR3 is CASSLNSGGRETQYF. The CDR3, as DNA: TGTGCCAGCAGCTTAAACTCAGGGGGGAGAGAGACCCAGTACTTC.

The chain carries TRBV6-5 and TRBJ2-7; tentatively, D is TRBD1 (6 bases). Trimming removed 3 bases from V and 3 bases from J, with 9 bases in between. This CDR3 is built from 13 residues. CDR1 and CDR2 from the germline V gene are MNHEY and SVGAGI. In nucleotides, the CDR3 is TGTGCCAGCAGTTATACAGGGAACTACGAGCAGTACTTC. Translated: CASSYTGNYEQYF.

J is TRBJ1-4 and V is TRBV7-9, with 8 bases lining up with TRBD1. This CDR3 region has 15 residues. The ends lost 3 bases at V and 7 bases at J; junction bases unmatched: 7. Per the germline V gene, CDR1 is SEHNR and CDR2 is FQNEAQ (reference sequence). CDR3 region: CASSFNQGAGEKLFF. The CDR3 nucleotides read TGTGCCAGCAGCTTTAATCAGGGGGCGGGTGAAAAACTGTTTTTT.

V gene TRBV11-3 combines with J gene TRBJ1-1; D gene ambiguous. CDR3 length: 13 residues. V lost 1 base and J 5 bases, leaving 8 bases between the germline ends. Germline V gene sequence: CDR1 SGHNT, CDR2 YENEEA. CDR3 DNA: TGTGCCAGCAGCTTAGTCGGGTCAACTGAAGCTTTCTTT. Translated, it gives CASSLVGSTEAFF.

The V call is TRBV6-5, the J call TRBJ1-1; tentatively, D is TRBD1 (6 bases). V was clipped by 8 bases and J by 0 bases, with 13 bases between them. There are 14 residues in the CDR3. In germline, CDR1 is MNHEY, CDR2 SVGAGI. CDR3 residues: CASGEQGVNTEAFF. CDR3 DNA: TGTGCCAGCGGAGAACAGGGAGTGAACACTGAAGCTTTCTTT.

The rearrangement uses TRBV10-3 and TRBJ2-1; D is unresolved. Per germline, CDR1 ENHRY and CDR2 SYGVKD. This CDR3 has 13 amino acids. Trimming removed 2 bases from V and 7 bases from J, with 9 bases in between. The CDR3, as DNA: TGTGCCATCAGTGAGGAGTCGAAGAATGAGCAGTTCTTC. Its translation is CAISEESKNEQFF.

There are many counts of this clone. The V call is TRBV6-6, the J call TRBJ1-6; D call uncertain. Trimming cost V 2 bases and J 9 bases, with 11 bases left between them. Looked up from germline, CDR1 is MNHNY and CDR2 is SVGAGI (reference sequence). CDR3 length equals 14 residues. The CDR3 coding sequence is TGTGCCAGCAGTTACCCGGAAGACATTTCACCCCTCCACTTT. Translated: CASSYPEDISPLHF.

The chain employs TRBV4-2 and TRBJ1-2; 7 positions agree with TRBD1. Germline V CDR1 and CDR2: LGHNA, YNFKEQ. This CDR3 comprises 15 residues. Losses at the gene ends were 0 bases for V and 4 bases for J; bases not matched to a gene: 5. CDR3 bases: TGTGCCAGCAGCCAAGAAGCAGGACAGGCCTATGGCTACACCTTC. Translated, it gives CASSQEAGQAYGYTF.

The chain is built from TRBV7-2 and TRBJ2-2, with 7 positions matching TRBD1. CDR1 and CDR2 from the germline V gene are SGHTA and FQGNSA. This CDR3 comprises 14 residues. V shed 3 bases and J 5 bases; nucleotides not matched to a gene: 3. CDR3 in amino acids: CASSFDRDTGELFF. The DNA for the CDR3 is TGTGCCAGCAGCTTCGACAGGGATACCGGGGAGCTGTTTTTT.

This clone was seen more than once but under ten times. The chain is built from TRBV5-4 and TRBJ2-5, with TRBD2 matching over 13 bases. Per germline, CDR1 SGHNT and CDR2 YYREEE (reference sequence). Trimming at V came to 5 bases and at J to 1 base, leaving 5 bases not matched to a gene. This CDR3 contains 16 residues. The CDR3 protein is CASRPGLAGTQETQYF. CDR3 bases: TGTGCCAGCAGGCCGGGACTAGCGGGGACCCAAGAGACCCAGTACTTC. The full variable domain, its missing parts supplied by reference TRBV5-4 and TRBJ2-5, is ETGVTQSPTHLIKTRGQQVTLRCSSQSGHNTVSWYQQALGQGPQFIFQYYREEENGRGNFPPRFSGLQFPNYSSELNVNALELDDSALYLCASRPGLAGTQETQYFGPGTRLLVL.

The chain is built from TRBV18 and TRBJ2-3, with TRBD2 matching over 8 bases. CDR3 size: 16 residues. V gave up 3 bases and J gave up 5 bases; unmatched junction bases: 10. In germline, CDR1 is KGHSH, CDR2 LQKENI. This CDR3 is CASSPVGGGRGDTQYF. DNA for the CDR3: TGTGCCAGCTCACCCGTCGGGGGGGGCCGGGGAGATACGCAGTATTTT.

The gene calls are TRBV9 and TRBJ1-6, with 7 bases fitting TRBD1. There are 14 residues in the CDR3. Germline V lookup: CDR1 SGDLS, CDR2 YYNGEE. Unmatched junction bases numbered 7, after V lost 3 bases and J lost 10 bases. The CDR3 DNA is TGTGCCAGCAGCGACAGACAGGGTGGATCACCCCTCCACTTT. Translated, it gives CASSDRQGGSPLHF. Full variable domain (rest looked up from reference TRBV9 and TRBJ1-6): DSGVTQTPKHLITATGQRVTLRCSPRSGDLSVYWYQQSLDQGLQFLIQYYNGEERAKGNILERFSAQQFPDLHSELNLSSLELGDSALYFCASSDRQGGSPLHFGNGTRLTVT.

This clone appeared a single time. The CDR3 DNA reads TGTGCCAGCCGAGACTGGAGGCGCACAGATACGCAGTATTTT. Its translation: CASRDWRRTDTQYF. The chain is built from TRBV19 and TRBJ2-3; D is perhaps TRBD2 (5 bases). Germline CDR1 reads LNHDA; CDR2 reads SQIVND (reference sequence). There are 14 residues in the CDR3. The V and J ends lost 9 bases and 1 base respectively, with 14 bases between them.

In the case of this clone: Relative to the germline gene, one junction end is altered; a read error may explain this. The chain employs TRBV7-7 and TRBJ2-2, with 14 nucleotides matching TRBD2. Germline assignment: CDR1 SSHAT and CDR2 FNYEAQ (reference sequence). This CDR3 is 16 amino acids long. As DNA, the CDR3 is TGTGCTAGCAGCGCCCGGACTAGCGGGGGGATCGGGGAGCTGTTTTTT. It translates to CASSARTSGGIGELFF.

V and J are TRBV6-6 and TRBJ1-5; D not resolved. This CDR3 contains 13 residues. CDR1 and CDR2 (germline): MNHNY, SVGAGI (reference sequence). Deletions cut 6 bases from V and 2 bases from J, with 8 bases between. Here the CDR3 reads CASRAEGNQPQHF. In DNA form, the CDR3 reads TGTGCCAGCAGGGCGGAGGGCAATCAGCCCCAGCATTTT.

Here the CDR3 reads CASSPLPPRGTGTDTQYF. CDR3 nucleotides: TGTGCCAGCAGCCCTCTACCCCCCCGCGGGACAGGGACAGATACGCAGTATTTT. The chain joins TRBV6-2 or TRBV6-3 to TRBJ2-3, with 9 bases lining up with TRBD1. CDR1 is MNHEY and CDR2 is SVGEGT in the germline V gene. The length of the CDR3 is 18 residues. Trimming at V came to 6 bases and at J to 3 bases, leaving 16 bases not matched to a gene.

The chain carries TRBV4-3 and TRBJ2-1, with 7 nucleotides matching TRBD1. The CDR3 is 15 residues long. CDR1 and CDR2 from the germline V gene are LGHNA and YSLEER. Trimming took 0 bases from V and 7 from J; bases not matched to a gene: 6. The CDR3 DNA reads as TGCGCCAGCAGCCAAGACACGGGACAGCCGAATGAGCAGTTCTTC. This codes for CASSQDTGQPNEQFF.

This clone was counted a single time. This chain connects TRBV19 to TRBJ2-5; 14 nucleotides align to TRBD2. This CDR3 is 16 amino acids long. V was clipped by 5 bases and J by 5 bases; unmatched bases: 7. Germline V gene lookup returns CDR1 LNHDA and CDR2 SQIVND (reference sequence). CDR3 in DNA: TGTGCCAGTAGTCCCCGACTAGCGGGGGGGCTTGAGACCCAGTACTTC. As protein: CASSPRLAGGLETQYF.

The chain links TRBV4-3 to TRBJ2-2, with 10 bases that match TRBD1. V shed 0 bases and J 8 bases; nucleotides not matched to a gene: 12. There are 18 residues in the CDR3. Per germline, CDR1 LGHNA and CDR2 YSLEER. CDR3 nucleotide sequence: TGCGCCAGCAGCCAAGAACAACCCGCGACAGGGGGCGCGGGGGAGCTGTTTTTT. Translated, it gives CASSQEQPATGGAGELFF.

V usage is TRBV9 and J usage is TRBJ2-7; 9 bases map to TRBD1. CDR1 is SGDLS and CDR2 is YYNGEE in the germline V gene. The V and J ends lost 4 bases and 3 bases, in that order; junction bases with no gene match: 5. There are 14 residues in the CDR3. The DNA for the CDR3 is TGTGCCAGCAGCATAGGACAGGGGAGCTACGAGCAGTACTTC. Its protein product is CASSIGQGSYEQYF.

V usage is TRBV6-5 and J usage is TRBJ2-7, with 7 bases lining up with TRBD1. V lost 6 bases, J lost 4 bases, and 6 bases stayed unmatched. Per the germline V gene, CDR1 is MNHEY and CDR2 is SVGAGI. This CDR3 is built from 13 residues. The chain's CDR3 is CASSQGQFYEQYF. The CDR3 bases are TGTGCCAGCAGCCAGGGACAGTTTTACGAGCAGTACTTC.

V usage is TRBV6-5 and J usage is TRBJ1-5, with 9 bases aligning to TRBD1. CDR1 is MNHEY and CDR2 is SVGAGI in the germline V gene. After removal of 6 bases from V and 6 bases from J, the junction contained 3 bases not matched to a gene. The CDR3 runs 13 residues. The CDR3 sequence: CASSRQGGQPQHF. The CDR3 DNA sequence: TGTGCCAGCAGCCGACAGGGGGGTCAGCCCCAGCATTTT.

The chain combines TRBV29-1 with TRBJ1-2; tentative D call: TRBD1 (5 bases). Germline V gives CDR1 SQVTM, CDR2 ANQGSEA. The V end lost 3 bases, the J end lost 8 bases, and 16 bases lay between the germline ends. The CDR3 totals 13 residues. DNA of the CDR3: TGCAGCGTTGACGGAGACAGTAAATGGGGCTACACCTTC. Translated, it gives CSVDGDSKWGYTF. The full variable domain, with the rest looked up from reference TRBV29-1 and TRBJ1-2, is SAVISQKPSRDICQRGTSLTIQCQVDSQVTMMFWYRQQPGQSLTLIATANQGSEATYESGFVIDKFPISRPNLTFSTLTVSNMSPEDSSIYLCSVDGDSKWGYTFGSGTRLTVV.

The V and J genes are TRBV6-1 and TRBJ2-5; D is uncertain. Germline CDR1 reads MNHNS; CDR2 reads SASEGT. This CDR3 has 14 residues. Trimming removed 0 bases from V and 4 bases from J, with 9 bases in between. The CDR3 DNA follows: TGTGCCAGCAGTGAAGCGCAGAGAGGAGAGACCCAGTACTTC. As protein: CASSEAQRGETQYF.

This clone was detected a few times. The rearrangement joins TRBV7-9 to TRBJ1-2, with TRBD1 as a possible D gene (5 bases). CDR1 SEHNR and CDR2 FQNEAQ come from the germline V gene (reference sequence). V dropped 5 bases and J dropped 2 bases, with 18 bases sitting between them. The CDR3 consists of 16 residues. The CDR3 sequence is CASSEQIGTGNYGYTF. The CDR3 bases are TGTGCCAGCAGCGAACAAATAGGGACTGGAAACTATGGCTACACCTTC.

The V and J genes are TRBV7-2 and TRBJ1-5; D is undetermined. The CDR3 contains 13 residues. Germline loops: CDR1 SGHTA, CDR2 FQGNSA. The germline V and J ends were trimmed by 2 bases and 5 bases, with 7 bases remaining between them. The CDR3 reads CASSLIGDQPQHF. DNA for the CDR3: TGTGCCAGCAGCTTAATCGGGGATCAGCCCCAGCATTTT.

The gene calls are TRBV2 and TRBJ1-3; 7 positions match TRBD1. The V segment lost 7 bases and the J segment 0 bases; nucleotides outside the gene matches: 9. CDR3 length equals 16 residues. The germline V gene has CDR1 SNHLY and CDR2 FYNNEI. In nucleotides, the CDR3 is TGTGCCAGCACGTCGAGACAGGGAGCCTCTGGAAACACCATATATTTT. Protein sequence: CASTSRQGASGNTIYF.

The V call is TRBV7-2, the J call TRBJ1-1, with D possibly being TRBD1 (6 bases). With 0 bases removed from V and 1 base from J, the gap between germline ends came to 9 bases. In germline, CDR1 is SGHTA, CDR2 FQGNSA. The CDR3 extends over 15 amino acids. The CDR3 sequence: CASSLAWTENTEAFF. DNA for the CDR3: TGTGCCAGCAGCTTAGCGTGGACAGAGAACACTGAAGCTTTCTTT.